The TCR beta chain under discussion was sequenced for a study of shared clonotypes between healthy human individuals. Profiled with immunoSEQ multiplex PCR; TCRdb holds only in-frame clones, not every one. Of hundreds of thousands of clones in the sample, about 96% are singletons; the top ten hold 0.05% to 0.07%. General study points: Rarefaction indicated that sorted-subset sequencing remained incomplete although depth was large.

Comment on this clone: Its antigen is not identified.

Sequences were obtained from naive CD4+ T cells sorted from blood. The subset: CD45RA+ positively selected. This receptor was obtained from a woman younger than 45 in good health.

In nucleotides, the CDR3 is TGTGCCAGCAGTTTAGTTGCCCGACAGTCTAACTATGGCTACACCTTC. This sequence encodes CASSLVARQSNYGYTF. This chain uses TRBV28 with TRBJ1-2; TRBD1 might be the D (5 bases). This CDR3 has 16 amino acids. V dropped 2 bases and J dropped 0 bases, with 13 bases sitting between them. Germline assignment: CDR1 MDHEN and CDR2 SYDVKM.